This T cell receptor beta chain was observed in a study of regulatory T cells in long-lasting Graves disease. General study points: TRBV28, TRBJ1-2 and TRBJ2-5 were segments that persistent disease favored.

V lost 4 bases to trimming and J lost 0 bases, with 6 bases between them. The germline V gene has CDR1 SGHTA and CDR2 FQGTGA. The CDR3 is 13 residues long. Regarding this clonotype: Its antigen is not known.

For TCR beta, libraries came from iRepertoire HTBI primers and Arm-PCR of CDR3 regions. Original analysis: Gene usage covered approximately 60 TRBV and more than 13 TRBJ segments. One entry per CDR3 protein, called by TCRdb with MiXCR from the multiplex PCR reads. It is TCRdb's table, rather than the study itself, that gives the V and J calls and clone size. The sample has 550,000 to 600,000 distinct CDR3 sequences, 16% seen once. Noted time point: newly diagnosed GD, antithyroid drugs for less than 3 months. PBMCs were the source of the RNA used for TCR sequencing. The data also belong to a second study, concerning T cells in Graves' hyperthyroidism and ophthalmopathy. That report notes: With the HTBI primer set, the TCR CDR3 went through a first round of RT-PCR. From stable hyperthyroidism, ophthalmopathy was separated by a 13 V-J model.

Source: peripheral blood mononuclear cells (PBMCs), taken at new diagnosis, from a patient treated with antithyroid drugs. V usage is TRBV7-3 and J usage is TRBJ1-2, with no clear D. The clonotype comes from a man aged 18-30 years with Graves disease. CDR3 in amino acids: CASSSQPNYGYTF. The CDR3 coding sequence is TGTGCCAGCAGCTCCCAACCTAACTATGGCTACACCTTC.